These 20 T cell receptor beta chains came from one sample sequenced in a study of shared clonotypes between healthy human individuals. The method was immunoSEQ multiplex PCR; TCRdb's version includes in-frame clones alone and lacks a portion of them. The sample records some 360,000 clones, less than 75% being singletons. The specimen was memory CD4+ T cells sorted from blood. Regarding subset: CD45RA-negative fraction. These receptors originate from a man between 25 and 39 years old in good health.

There are many counts of this clone. This chain links TRBV10-1 with TRBJ2-1, with D perhaps TRBD1 (6 bases). Trimming took 5 bases from V and 0 from J, leaving 11 bases between them. The germline gives CDR1 WNHNN, CDR2 SYGVQD (reference sequence). The CDR3 is 15 residues long. This chain's CDR3 is CASSPRQVSYNEQFF. CDR3 nucleotide sequence: TGCGCCAGCAGTCCTCGACAGGTCTCCTACAATGAGCAGTTCTTC.

The chain's CDR3 is CASSQGQPEFGETQYF. CDR3 bases: TGTGCCAGCAGCCAAGGACAGCCGGAATTCGGAGAGACCCAGTACTTC. The J gene is TRBJ2-5, the V gene TRBV4-2; a possible D gene is TRBD1 (5 bases). The CDR3 is 16 amino acids. Trimming removed 1 base at V and 4 bases at J, with 16 bases between. CDR1 and CDR2 from the germline V gene are LGHNA and YNFKEQ.

The chain carries TRBV23-1 and TRBJ1-1; perhaps TRBD1 as D (5 bases). TRBV23-1 is noted as an ORF with a role that remains uncertain. The CDR3 loop spans 15 amino acids. V was shortened by 6 bases and J by 8 bases, with 22 bases between the two germline ends. The CDR3 sequence: CASRHRDSVCEEAFF. CDR3 bases: TGCGCCAGCAGACACCGGGACTCCGTATGTGAGGAAGCTTTCTTT.

The J gene is TRBJ2-7, the V gene TRBV27; weak D call: TRBD2 (5 bases). The germline V gene encodes CDR1 MNHEY and CDR2 SMNVEV (reference sequence). The V gene lost 7 bases and the J gene lost 1 base, with 20 bases spanning the gap. The CDR3 has 16 amino acids. This chain's CDR3 is CASIARARASSYEQYF. The CDR3 nucleotides read TGTGCCAGCATCGCCCGGGCGAGGGCCTCGTCCTACGAGCAGTACTTC.

This clone was seen ten or more times. This chain connects TRBV7-9 to TRBJ2-1; possibly TRBD2 for D (5 bases). The CDR3 has 17 amino acids. With 1 base removed from V and 5 bases from J, the gap between germline ends came to 18 bases. Germline V lookup: CDR1 SEHNR, CDR2 FQNEAQ (reference sequence). The CDR3 spells CASSLGFSGPLHNEQFF. The DNA for the CDR3 is TGTGCCAGCAGCTTAGGTTTCAGCGGACCCCTCCACAATGAGCAGTTCTTC.

This clone was picked up a small number of times. The CDR3 reads CARFFTEFGYNEQFF. For the CDR3, the DNA is TGTGCCAGATTCTTTACAGAGTTCGGGTACAATGAGCAGTTCTTC. The chain has TRBV9 and TRBJ2-1; D gene ambiguous. V was clipped by 8 bases and J by 4 bases, with 19 bases between them. CDR1 is SGDLS and CDR2 is YYNGEE in the germline V gene. CDR3 length equals 15 residues.

The rearrangement joins TRBV15 to TRBJ1-2; weak D call: TRBD1 (5 bases). Germline CDR1 reads LNHNV; CDR2 reads YYDKDF (reference sequence). V lost 4 bases, J lost 4 bases, and 25 bases lay in between. The length of the CDR3 is 18 residues. Here the CDR3 DNA reads TGTGCCACCAGCATCCCACACTTAAGGGGATCGACTAGCTATGGCTACACCTTC. Residues: CATSIPHLRGSTSYGYTF.

The chain uses TRBV7-8 and TRBJ2-7, with 9 nucleotides matching TRBD2. Germline loops: CDR1 SGHVS, CDR2 FQNEAQ. This CDR3 comprises 17 residues. Trimming took 1 base from V and 0 from J; bases not matched to a gene: 7. CDR3 sequence: CASSLGPRLADSYEQYF. The CDR3 nucleotides are TGTGCCAGCAGCTTAGGCCCGAGACTAGCGGACTCCTACGAGCAGTACTTC. Complete variable domain (other parts from reference TRBV7-8 and TRBJ2-7): GAGVSQSPRYKVAKRGQDVALRCDPISGHVSLFWYQQALGQGPEFLTYFQNEAQLDKSGLPSDRFFAERPEGSVSTLKIQRTQQEDSAVYLCASSLGPRLADSYEQYFGPGTRLTVT.

This clone was seen repeatedly, ten times or more. The chain combines TRBV14 with TRBJ2-3, with D maybe TRBD1 (5 bases). The CDR3 runs to 16 residues. From germline, CDR1 is SGHDN and CDR2 FVKESK. The V end lost 0 bases, the J end lost 4 bases, and 14 bases lay between the germline ends. CDR3 DNA: TGTGCCAGCAGCCAAGATGCTAGGGGAAGCTCAGATACGCAGTATTTT. Translated: CASSQDARGSSDTQYF.

This clone is a singleton in its sample. Since no conserved phenylalanine or tryptophan closes the CDR3, a read error is the likely cause. The chain links TRBV10-2 to TRBJ2-7; D is perhaps TRBD1 (6 bases). Germline CDR1 WSHSY, CDR2 SAAADI. This CDR3 spans 14 amino acids. V lost 10 bases and J lost 3, with 19 bases in between. DNA for the CDR3: TGCGCCACCGCCCCGATTACAGGGAGCTACGAGCAGTACCTC. Its protein is CATAPITGSYEQYL.

The chain combines TRBV6-1 with TRBJ2-1, with D perhaps TRBD2 (6 bases). V dropped 4 bases and J dropped 0 bases, with 10 bases sitting between them. Germline lookup yields CDR1 MNHNS and CDR2 SASEGT. This CDR3 has 15 amino acids. In nucleotides, the CDR3 is TGTGCCAGCAGTGGGTCTAGCGTCTCCTACAATGAGCAGTTCTTC. It is translated as CASSGSSVSYNEQFF.

This clone has more than one count but fewer than ten. The chain employs TRBV7-9 and TRBJ2-5; D ambiguous. V was cut by 1 base and J by 8 bases, with 8 bases left in between. This CDR3 is built from 12 residues. Germline assignment: CDR1 SEHNR and CDR2 FQNEAQ (reference sequence). The CDR3 loop is CASSLDDRTQYF. CDR3 sequence (DNA): TGTGCCAGCAGCTTAGACGATCGAACCCAGTACTTC.

This chain links TRBV4-3 with TRBJ2-1; D gene uncertain. The CDR3 is made up of 15 amino acids. V was clipped by 0 bases and J by 9 bases, with 15 bases between them. Germline values: CDR1 LGHNA, CDR2 YSLEER. CDR3 nucleotide sequence: TGCGCCAGCAGCCAAGATCCCCATCCCACCCGTGAGCAGTTCTTC. Translation: CASSQDPHPTREQFF.

The CDR3 bases are TGTGCCAGTAGGGGAGGGCAAGAGACCCAGTACTTC. The encoded protein is CASRGGQETQYF. The chain employs TRBV19 and TRBJ2-5, with TRBD2 identical over 7 bases. Per the germline V gene, CDR1 is LNHDA and CDR2 is SQIVND (reference sequence). V lost 6 bases, J lost 2 bases, and 0 bases stayed unmatched. The CDR3 has 12 residues.

The gene calls are TRBV2 and TRBJ2-7, with 8 bases fitting TRBD1. V was clipped by 3 bases and J by 6 bases; unmatched bases: 7. The CDR3 extends over 14 amino acids. Germline V lookup: CDR1 SNHLY, CDR2 FYNNEI. In DNA form, the CDR3 reads TGTGCCAGCAGTGAGGGGACAGGTCGCGGCGAGCAGTACTTC. Translated: CASSEGTGRGEQYF.

The V call is TRBV18, the J call TRBJ2-6; TRBD2 aligns across 7 bases. Germline lookup yields CDR1 KGHSH and CDR2 LQKENI. Trimming removed 2 bases from V and 1 base from J; junction bases left unmatched: 8. CDR3 length equals 18 residues. The CDR3 DNA reads TGTGCCAGCTCACCAAGTATGGCGGGAGCATCTGGGGCCAACGTCCTGACTTTC. The encoded protein is CASSPSMAGASGANVLTF.

About this clone itself: Different DNA sequences within this sample yield the same CDR3. The V call is TRBV10-3, the J call TRBJ1-5; possible D gene TRBD1, 5 bases. The germline V gene has CDR1 ENHRY and CDR2 SYGVKD. The CDR3 sequence is 14 residues long. Between the trimmed V and J ends, which lost 0 bases and 5 bases, there was a span of 8 bases. CDR3 DNA sequence: TGTGCCATCAGTGAGTCGGGGGGAGATCAGCCCCAGCATTTT. It is translated as CAISESGGDQPQHF.

This clone has just a few counts. The gene calls are TRBV14 and TRBJ2-7, with 7 bases aligning to TRBD2. CDR1 is SGHDN, CDR2 FVKESK, per germline. The J segment lost 4 bases and the V segment lost 0 bases, leaving 9 bases of the junction unmatched. CDR3 size: 16 residues. The CDR3 spells CASSQEGGRGRYEQYF. CDR3 DNA sequence: TGTGCCAGCAGCCAAGAAGGCGGGAGAGGAAGGTACGAGCAGTACTTC.

This clone was observed a handful of times. The chain couples TRBV27 to TRBJ2-6, with TRBD1 matching 8 bases. The CDR3 is 18 residues long. CDR1 is MNHEY and CDR2 is SMNVEV in the germline V gene (reference sequence). Germline trimming cut 6 bases from V and 2 bases from J; bases unmatched to any gene: 12. CDR3 in DNA: TGTGCCAGCAGGAGACTGAGGACAGGGTCAACTGGGGCCAACGTCCTGACTTTC. This encodes CASRRLRTGSTGANVLTF.

As for this clone: Other DNA sequences in this sample translate to the same CDR3. This chain links TRBV7-6 with TRBJ1-5; possibly TRBD1 for D (5 bases). This CDR3 is 13 amino acids long. V lost 0 bases and J 7 bases, leaving 7 bases between the germline ends. Germline V lookup: CDR1 SGHVS, CDR2 FNYEAQ. CDR3 bases: TGTGCCAGCAGCTTAGCAGGGGACCAGCCCCAGCATTTT. Translated: CASSLAGDQPQHF.